This TCR beta chain is from a study of T cell repertoires in cytomegalovirus infection. Study at large: It was the public TCR beta signatures that indicated both CMV infection and matching HLA type.

A few counts support this clonotype. The antigen remains unidentified. TCRdb itself ran the reads through MiXCR, one entry per CDR3 protein. The data hold hundreds of thousands of distinct CDR3 sequences, with 35% to 40% observed a single time. The V and J ends lost 3 bases and 1 base, in that order; junction bases with no gene match: 9. CDR1 is KGHSH, CDR2 LQKENI, per germline. This CDR3 contains 17 residues. Broader study findings: CMV carriers with the relevant HLA were identified by cumulative public TCR beta family frequency. Dominant in the ex vivo response were TCR beta clonotypes restricted by HLA-C and specific for CMV.

Sequencing used PBMCs. The TCR comes from a human donor in good health (CMV status not recorded). Some clones in this sample may be carry-over from other donors' samples. V gene TRBV18 combines with J gene TRBJ2-4; TRBD2 matches 7 bases. The DNA of the CDR3 is TGTGCCAGCTCACCGGGCGGACTAGGGAGGGCCAAAAACATTCAGTACTTC. Its protein product is CASSPGGLGRAKNIQYF.